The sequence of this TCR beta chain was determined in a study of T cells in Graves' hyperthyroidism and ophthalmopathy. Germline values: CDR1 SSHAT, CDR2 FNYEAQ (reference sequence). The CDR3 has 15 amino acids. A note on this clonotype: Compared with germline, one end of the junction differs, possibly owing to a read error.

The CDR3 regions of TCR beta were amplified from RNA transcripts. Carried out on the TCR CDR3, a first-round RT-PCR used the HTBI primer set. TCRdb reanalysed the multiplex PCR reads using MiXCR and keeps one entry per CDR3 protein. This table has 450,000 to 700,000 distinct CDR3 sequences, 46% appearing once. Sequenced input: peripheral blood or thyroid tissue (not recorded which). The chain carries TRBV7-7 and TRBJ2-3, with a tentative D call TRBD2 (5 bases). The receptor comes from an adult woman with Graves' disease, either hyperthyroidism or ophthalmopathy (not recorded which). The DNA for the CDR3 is TGTGCTAGCAGCTTAATAGAGGGAGGCACAGATACGCAGTATTTT. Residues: CASSLIEGGTDTQYF.